Listed below are T cell receptor beta chains from one sample, sequenced in a study of blood T cell repertoires in COVID-19. The method was immunoSEQ multiplex PCR; TCRdb's version includes in-frame clones alone and lacks a portion of them. The data contain 200,000 to 250,000 clones, around 80% of them singletons. Sequences were obtained from PBMCs or T cells enriched from blood (not recorded which). These receptors were collected from a woman aged 40-49 years with acute COVID-19. CDR3s include the opening cysteine and the closing phenylalanine or tryptophan. A D gene is named only where the DNA matches it firmly. The size field is filled for only some rows; it gives once, few, many or a size class.

J: TRBJ1-2
size: few
length: 16
D: TRBD1
V: TRBV7-2
DNA: TGTGCCAGCAGCTTAGCCAGACAGGGAGTTGACTATGGCTACACCTTC
CDR3: CASSLARQGVDYGYTF

J: TRBJ1-4
size: few
length: 13
D: TRBD1
V: TRBV28
DNA: TGTGCCAGCAGTGGGACAGGGGGAGAAAAACTGTTTTTT
CDR3: CASSGTGGEKLFF

J: TRBJ1-2
size: few
length: 18
D: .
V: TRBV1
DNA: TGCACCAGCAGCCAAGATCTTGCGGCAGGGACTACTAACTATGGCTACACCTTC
CDR3: CTSSQDLAAGTTNYGYTF

J: TRBJ1-3
size: .
length: 14
D: .
V: TRBV4-2
DNA: TGTGCCAGCAGCCAAGATCAGGGGATAAACACCATATATTTT
CDR3: CASSQDQGINTIYF

J: TRBJ1-3
size: .
length: 14
D: .
V: TRBV24-1
DNA: TGTGCCACCAGTGACACCTACTCTGGAAACACCATATATTTT
CDR3: CATSDTYSGNTIYF

J: TRBJ2-7
size: .
length: 15
D: TRBD2
V: TRBV29-1
DNA: TGCAGCGTTCCCAACGATCTAGCGGGAGCAGGTGAGCAGTACTTC
CDR3: CSVPNDLAGAGEQYF

J: TRBJ1-1
size: .
length: 13
D: .
V: TRBV14
DNA: TGTGCCAGCAGCCTACAGAAGAACACTGAAGCTTTCTTT
CDR3: CASSLQKNTEAFF

J: TRBJ1-3
size: .
length: 14
D: .
V: TRBV10-3
DNA: TGTGCCGCCGGGGAGGGCGCGGGAGGAAACACCATATATTTT
CDR3: CAAGEGAGGNTIYF

J: TRBJ1-4
size: .
length: 15
D: TRBD1
V: TRBV5-1
DNA: TGCGCCAGCAGCCTCACTCAGGGGGTAGAGGAAAAACTGTTTTTT
CDR3: CASSLTQGVEEKLFF

J: TRBJ1-4
size: .
length: 13
D: .
V: TRBV30
DNA: TGTGCCTGGAGACAGGGCCGGAATGAAAAACTGTTTTTT
CDR3: CAWRQGRNEKLFF

J: TRBJ2-1
size: .
length: 15
D: .
V: TRBV6-1
DNA: TGTGCCAGCAGTGAACCATGGGGGGTTTCAAGTGAGCAGTTCTTC
CDR3: CASSEPWGVSSEQFF

J: TRBJ1-2
size: few
length: 15
D: TRBD1
V: TRBV3-1/TRBV3-2
DNA: TGTGCCAGCAGCCCATCAGGGGGAGTGAGCTATGGCTACACCTTC
CDR3: CASSPSGGVSYGYTF

J: TRBJ1-6
size: .
length: 14
D: TRBD1
V: TRBV4-2
DNA: TGTGCCAGCAGCCAACCAGACAGGGACTCACCCCTCCACTTT
CDR3: CASSQPDRDSPLHF

J: TRBJ1-4
size: .
length: 13
D: TRBD1
V: TRBV27
DNA: TGTGCCGCCCGGGACAGGGCAAGTGAAAAACTGTTTTTT
CDR3: CAARDRASEKLFF

J: TRBJ1-5
size: .
length: 14
D: .
V: TRBV28
DNA: TGTGCCAGCAGGATGACAGGAGGTGGTCAGCCCCAGCATTTT
CDR3: CASRMTGGGQPQHF

J: TRBJ1-1
size: .
length: 13
D: .
V: TRBV30
DNA: TGTGCCTGGAGTGTAGGGGGGGCCACTGAAGCTTTCTTT
CDR3: CAWSVGGATEAFF

J: TRBJ1-4
size: .
length: 14
D: .
V: TRBV3-1/TRBV3-2
DNA: TGTGCCAGCAGCCAAGGGAGACGTGTTGAAAAACTGTTTTTT
CDR3: CASSQGRRVEKLFF

J: TRBJ2-5
size: .
length: 16
D: .
V: TRBV5-1
DNA: TGCGCCAGCAGCTTTACGTCAGGGCAGGGCCAAGAGACCCAGTACTTC
CDR3: CASSFTSGQGQETQYF

J: TRBJ2-7
size: .
length: 13
D: TRBD2
V: TRBV28
DNA: TGTGCCAGCCTAAGCGGGGCTGGAAACGAGCAGTACTTC
CDR3: CASLSGAGNEQYF

J: TRBJ1-5
size: .
length: 14
D: .
V: TRBV2
DNA: TGTGCCAGCAGTGAGTCAGGGTTGGATCAGCCCCAGCATTTT
CDR3: CASSESGLDQPQHF

J: TRBJ2-2
size: .
length: 17
D: TRBD2
V: TRBV14
DNA: TGTGCCAGCAGCCAAGACTTAGCGGGAGAGGGAAACGGGGAGCTGTTTTTT
CDR3: CASSQDLAGEGNGELFF

J: TRBJ1-2
size: .
length: 14
D: .
V: TRBV2
DNA: TGTGCCAGCAGTGAGGGGGCTCAGGGCTATGGCTACACCTTC
CDR3: CASSEGAQGYGYTF

J: TRBJ2-5
size: .
length: 12
D: .
V: TRBV30
DNA: TGTGCCTACTCGGCGGGGAGAGAGACCCAGTACTTC
CDR3: CAYSAGRETQYF

J: TRBJ1-3
size: .
length: 15
D: TRBD1
V: TRBV7-2
DNA: TGTGCCAGCAGCTTAGTGGGGACAGGAGGAAACACCATATATTTT
CDR3: CASSLVGTGGNTIYF

J: TRBJ1-6
size: .
length: 16
D: .
V: TRBV6-5
DNA: TGTGCCAGCAGTTACCCACCGGACCCCGGGGATTCACCCCTCCACTTT
CDR3: CASSYPPDPGDSPLHF

J: TRBJ1-1
size: .
length: 14
D: .
V: TRBV7-9
DNA: TGTGCCAGCAGCTACAGCAAAACGAACACTGAAGCTTTCTTT
CDR3: CASSYSKTNTEAFF

J: TRBJ2-7
size: .
length: 13
D: .
V: TRBV9
DNA: TGTGCCAGCAGCGACGAGTCGGGGTCGCGGCAGTACTTC
CDR3: CASSDESGSRQYF

J: TRBJ2-1
size: .
length: 13
D: .
V: TRBV5-1
DNA: TGCGCCAGCAGCATCCCGCAGGATAATGAGCAGTTCTTC
CDR3: CASSIPQDNEQFF

J: TRBJ1-6
size: .
length: 14
D: TRBD1
V: TRBV9
DNA: TGTGCCAGCGGTCGGACAGGGGAAAATTCACCCCTCCACTTT
CDR3: CASGRTGENSPLHF

J: TRBJ2-7
size: .
length: 14
D: TRBD1
V: TRBV2
DNA: TGTGCCAGCAGTCTGACAGGGTCAACCTACGAGCAGTACTTC
CDR3: CASSLTGSTYEQYF

J: TRBJ2-3
size: few
length: 13
D: .
V: TRBV11-3
DNA: TGTGCCAGCAGCAAACAGGGATCAGATACGCAGTATTTT
CDR3: CASSKQGSDTQYF

J: TRBJ1-6
size: .
length: 15
D: .
V: TRBV6-1
DNA: TGTGCCAGCAGTGAAGGGATAGGGGTTGATTCACCCCTCCACTTT
CDR3: CASSEGIGVDSPLHF

J: TRBJ2-2
size: .
length: 15
D: .
V: TRBV10-3
DNA: TGTGCCATCAGCCTTCGGGGGTTTGACACCGGGGAGCTGTTTTTT
CDR3: CAISLRGFDTGELFF

J: TRBJ1-3
size: .
length: 16
D: TRBD1
V: TRBV6-1
DNA: TGTGCCAGCAGTGAAGCGGACAGGATCTCTGGAAACACCATATATTTT
CDR3: CASSEADRISGNTIYF

J: TRBJ2-2
size: .
length: 15
D: .
V: TRBV5-1
DNA: TGCGCCAGCAGCTTGGTCGGAGGAAACACCGGGGAGCTGTTTTTT
CDR3: CASSLVGGNTGELFF

J: TRBJ1-6
size: .
length: 15
D: .
V: TRBV27
DNA: TGTGCCAGCAGTCCCGGGAGGAGTACTCGATCACCCCTCCACTTT
CDR3: CASSPGRSTRSPLHF

J: TRBJ1-2
size: .
length: 14
D: .
V: TRBV7-9
DNA: TGTGCCAGCAGCTCGAGGGGGTCCGGCTATGGCTACACCTTC
CDR3: CASSSRGSGYGYTF

J: TRBJ1-2
size: few
length: 13
D: .
V: TRBV6-5
DNA: TGTGCCAGCGGAGACGGCCTAACCCATGGCTACACCTTC
CDR3: CASGDGLTHGYTF

J: TRBJ1-5
size: .
length: 14
D: .
V: TRBV19
DNA: TGTGCCAGTAGAAGGGACACGGATGGAGAACCCCAGCATTTT
CDR3: CASRRDTDGEPQHF

J: TRBJ1-1
size: .
length: 15
D: TRBD1
V: TRBV30
DNA: TGTGCCTGGAGTAAATTTCAGGGGGTGAACACTGAAGCTTTCTTT
CDR3: CAWSKFQGVNTEAFF

J: TRBJ2-5
size: .
length: 13
D: TRBD2
V: TRBV28
DNA: TGTGCCAGCCGGACTAGCGGGGTGCGGACCCAGTACTTC
CDR3: CASRTSGVRTQYF

J: TRBJ2-2
size: .
length: 16
D: TRBD2
V: TRBV28
DNA: TGTGCCAGCAGTCCTGGGACTAGCGGGTACACCGGGGAGCTGTTTTTT
CDR3: CASSPGTSGYTGELFF

J: TRBJ2-2
size: .
length: 15
D: TRBD1
V: TRBV6-5
DNA: TGTGCCAGCAATCACAGGACAGGAAAGACCGGGGAGCTGTTTTTT
CDR3: CASNHRTGKTGELFF

J: TRBJ1-5
size: .
length: 14
D: .
V: TRBV14
DNA: TGTGCCAGCAGCGCTGGGGGCGGCAATCAGCCCCAGCATTTT
CDR3: CASSAGGGNQPQHF